Many counts were recorded for the clone carrying this T cell receptor beta chain. The target antigen is unknown. This sample was included in a study of beta chain features in type 1 diabetes. On the study more broadly: Researchers looked at approximately 100,000,000 sorted cells across all samples.

Germline CDR1 reads KGHSH; CDR2 reads LQKENI. Trimming removed 3 bases at V and 5 bases at J, with 11 bases between. CDR3 size: 13 residues. Findings of the study overall: All four CD4+ subsets of Type 1 diabetes patients contained TCRB CDR3s that were moderately but significantly shorter. Insertions at VDJ junctions were less frequent in type 1 diabetes patients. These patients also deleted more nucleotides at the same junctions. Across patients, naive, central memory and Treg TCRB repertoires exhibited apparently greater similarity than was observed across healthy donors.

TCRB transcripts that were expressed got sequenced, as all of the isolated RNA had been reverse transcribed. Naive, central memory and regulatory T cell samples averaged roughly 3.4 million immunoSEQ reads each. The protocol was immunoSEQ multiplex PCR, while the TCRdb copy is restricted to in-frame clones and leaves out a portion. The sample records some 160,000 clones, 8.5% to 10% being singletons. The source is a woman aged 25-40 years with type 1 diabetes. The source material was central memory CD4+ T cells from blood. This chain uses TRBV18 with TRBJ2-7, with D tentatively TRBD2 (6 bases). Written as DNA, the CDR3 is TGTGCCAGCTCACCTAACGGGGGACACGAGCAGTACTTC. Protein sequence: CASSPNGGHEQYF.